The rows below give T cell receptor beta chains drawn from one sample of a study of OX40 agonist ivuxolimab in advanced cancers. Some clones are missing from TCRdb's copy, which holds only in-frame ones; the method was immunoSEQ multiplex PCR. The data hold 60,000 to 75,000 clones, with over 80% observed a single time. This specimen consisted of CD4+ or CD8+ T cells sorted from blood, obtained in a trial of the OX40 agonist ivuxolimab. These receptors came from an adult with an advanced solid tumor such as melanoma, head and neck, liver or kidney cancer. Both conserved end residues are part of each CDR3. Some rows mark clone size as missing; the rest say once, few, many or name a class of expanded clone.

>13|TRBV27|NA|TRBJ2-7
CASSLGRAYEQYF
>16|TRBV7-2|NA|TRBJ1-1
CASSFIPGGWGTEAFF
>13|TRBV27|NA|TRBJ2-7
CASSSPGVYEQYF
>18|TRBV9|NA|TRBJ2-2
CASSVFPRGGGDTGELFF
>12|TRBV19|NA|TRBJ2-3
CASSKGTDTQYF
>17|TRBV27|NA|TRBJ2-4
CASSVELAGGAGNIQYF
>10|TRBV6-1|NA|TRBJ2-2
CASRDGELFF
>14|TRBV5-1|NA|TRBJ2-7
CASSLVGQNYEQYF
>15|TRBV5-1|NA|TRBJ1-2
CASSLDGNRPYGYTF
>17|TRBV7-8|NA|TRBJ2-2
CASSLEVAGSSGGELFF
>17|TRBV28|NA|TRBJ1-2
CASSPLPDSPTNYGYTF
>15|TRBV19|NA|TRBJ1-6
CASSPQGHLTPPLHF
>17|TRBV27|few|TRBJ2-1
CASSFLPGTGDYNEQFF
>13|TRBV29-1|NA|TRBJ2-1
CSVAGGSYNEQFF
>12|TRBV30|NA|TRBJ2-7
CAWSPRGGEQYF
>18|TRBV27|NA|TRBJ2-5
CASSSAFGTSGSTKTQYF
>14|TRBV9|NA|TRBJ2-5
CASSAQGLQETQYF
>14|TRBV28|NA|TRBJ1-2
CASSPISWGWGYTF
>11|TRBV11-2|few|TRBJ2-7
CASSLYYEQYF
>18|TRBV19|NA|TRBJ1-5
CASSIDAGQGQVGEPQHF
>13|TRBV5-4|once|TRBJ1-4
CASSFQGGEKLFF
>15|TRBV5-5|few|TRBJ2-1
CASSLGFRRDNEQFF
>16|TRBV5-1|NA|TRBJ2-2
CASSLARGIDTGELFF
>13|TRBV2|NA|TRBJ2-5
CASRDRQKETQYF
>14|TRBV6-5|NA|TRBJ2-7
CASSYAGEANEQYF
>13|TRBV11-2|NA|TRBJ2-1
CASSLGLVEEQFF
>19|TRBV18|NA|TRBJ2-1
CASSPPPLTSGTPYNEQFF